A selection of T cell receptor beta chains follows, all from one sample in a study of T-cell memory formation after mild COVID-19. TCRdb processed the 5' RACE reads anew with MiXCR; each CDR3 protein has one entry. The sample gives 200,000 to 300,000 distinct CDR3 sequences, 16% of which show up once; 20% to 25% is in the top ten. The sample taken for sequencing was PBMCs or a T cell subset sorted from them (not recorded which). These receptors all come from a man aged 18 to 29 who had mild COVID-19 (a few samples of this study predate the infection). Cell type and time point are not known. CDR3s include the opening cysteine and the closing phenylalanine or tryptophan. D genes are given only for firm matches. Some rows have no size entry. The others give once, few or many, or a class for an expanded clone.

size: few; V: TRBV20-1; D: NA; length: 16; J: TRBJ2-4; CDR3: CSAQDRLAKAKNIQYF; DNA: TGCAGTGCCCAAGACAGATTGGCTAAAGCCAAAAACATTCAGTACTTC
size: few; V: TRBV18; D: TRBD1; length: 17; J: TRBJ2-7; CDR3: CASSPPGRDSFSYEQYF; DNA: TGTGCCAGCTCACCTCCTGGACGGGACAGCTTCTCCTACGAGCAGTACTTC
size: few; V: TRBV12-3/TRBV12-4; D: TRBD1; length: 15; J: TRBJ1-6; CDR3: CASSFRQGDSSPLHF; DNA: TGTGCCAGCAGTTTCCGACAGGGCGATAGTTCACCCCTCCACTTT
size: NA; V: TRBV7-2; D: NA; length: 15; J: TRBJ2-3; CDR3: CASSFFDPGTDTQYF; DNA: TGTGCCAGCAGCTTTTTTGACCCCGGGACAGATACGCAGTATTTT
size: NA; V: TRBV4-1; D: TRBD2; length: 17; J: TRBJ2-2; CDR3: CASSQGSSGGLAGELFF; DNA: TGCGCCAGCAGCCAAGGGAGCAGCGGGGGGTTGGCGGGGGAGCTGTTTTTT
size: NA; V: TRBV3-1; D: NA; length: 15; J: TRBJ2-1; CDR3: CASTPRTTRGNEQFF; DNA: TGTGCCAGCACCCCACGGACCACCCGGGGGAATGAGCAGTTCTTC
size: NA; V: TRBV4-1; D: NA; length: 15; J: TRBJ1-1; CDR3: CASSQEAGGSWPAFF; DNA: TGCGCCAGCAGCCAAGAGGCTGGGGGCTCCTGGCCCGCTTTCTTT
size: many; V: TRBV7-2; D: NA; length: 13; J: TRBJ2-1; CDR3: CASSLAFRNEQFF; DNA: TGTGCCAGCAGCTTAGCGTTCCGTAATGAGCAGTTCTTC
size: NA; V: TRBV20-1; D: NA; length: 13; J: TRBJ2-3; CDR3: CSATSGPTDTQYF; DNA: TGCAGTGCTACCAGCGGGCCCACAGATACGCAGTATTTT
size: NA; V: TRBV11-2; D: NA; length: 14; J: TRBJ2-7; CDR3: CASSLNRLPYEQYF; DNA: TGTGCCAGCAGCTTAAACAGGTTGCCTTACGAGCAGTACTTC
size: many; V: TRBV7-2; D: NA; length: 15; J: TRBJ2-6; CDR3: CASSPLPSGANVLTF; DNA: TGTGCCAGCAGCCCCCTCCCCTCTGGGGCCAACGTCCTGACTTTC
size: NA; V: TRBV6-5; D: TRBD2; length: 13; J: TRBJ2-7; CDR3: CASRPGTTYEQYF; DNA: TGTGCCAGCAGACCAGGGACTACCTACGAGCAGTACTTC
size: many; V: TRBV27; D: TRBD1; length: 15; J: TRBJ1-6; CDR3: CASSLSRTGGSPLHF; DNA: TGTGCCAGCAGTTTATCCCGGACAGGGGGCTCACCCCTCCACTTT
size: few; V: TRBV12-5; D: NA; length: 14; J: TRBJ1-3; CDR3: CASGPLGAGNTIYF; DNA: TGTGCTAGTGGTCCGCTGGGGGCTGGAAACACCATATATTTT
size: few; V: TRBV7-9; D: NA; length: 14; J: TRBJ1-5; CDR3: CASSLAGADQPQHF; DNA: TGTGCCAGCAGCTTAGCAGGGGCGGATCAGCCCCAGCATTTT
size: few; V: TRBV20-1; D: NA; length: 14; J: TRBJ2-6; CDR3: CSARVASGANVLTF; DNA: TGCAGTGCTAGAGTGGCCTCTGGGGCCAACGTCCTGACTTTC
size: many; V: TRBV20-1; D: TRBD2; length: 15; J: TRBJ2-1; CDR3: CSARVQAGEYNEQFF; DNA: TGCAGTGCTAGAGTGCAAGCGGGGGAGTACAATGAGCAGTTCTTC
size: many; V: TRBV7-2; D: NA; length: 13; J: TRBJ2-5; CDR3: CASSPSGRETQYF; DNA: TGTGCCAGCAGCCCGTCGGGGCGGGAGACCCAGTACTTC
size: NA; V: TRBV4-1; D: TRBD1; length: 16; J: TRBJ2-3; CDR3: CASSRNRDRAGDTQYF; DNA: TGCGCCAGCAGCCGGAACCGGGACAGGGCGGGAGATACGCAGTATTTT
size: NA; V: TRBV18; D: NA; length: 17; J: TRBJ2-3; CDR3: CASSPLDGDGGTDTHYF; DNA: TGTGCCAGCTCACCACTTGATGGGGACGGAGGCACAGATACGCACTATTTT
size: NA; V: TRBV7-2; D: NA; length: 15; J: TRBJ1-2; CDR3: CASSLDSTKRQGYTF; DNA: TGTGCCAGCAGCTTAGACAGTACAAAACGACAGGGCTACACCTTC
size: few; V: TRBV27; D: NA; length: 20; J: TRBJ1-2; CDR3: CASSLRFENPPGTANYGYTF; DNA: TGTGCCAGCAGTTTAAGGTTCGAAAACCCCCCAGGGACGGCTAACTATGGCTACACCTTC
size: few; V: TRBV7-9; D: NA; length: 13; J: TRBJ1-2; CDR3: CASSPNRVAGYTF; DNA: TGTGCCAGCAGCCCCAACAGGGTAGCTGGCTACACCTTC
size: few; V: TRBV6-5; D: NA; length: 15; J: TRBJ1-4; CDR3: CASSYSPQVNEKLFF; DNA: TGTGCCAGCAGTTACTCGCCACAGGTTAATGAAAAACTGTTTTTT
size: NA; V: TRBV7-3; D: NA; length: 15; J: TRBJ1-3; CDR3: CASSSMGGGGNTIYF; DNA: TGTGCCAGCAGCTCCATGGGGGGCGGTGGAAACACCATATATTTT
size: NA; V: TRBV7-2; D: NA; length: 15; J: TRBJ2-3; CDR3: CASSFRLPSGDTQYF; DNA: TGTGCCAGCAGCTTTCGGCTTCCCTCGGGTGATACGCAGTATTTT
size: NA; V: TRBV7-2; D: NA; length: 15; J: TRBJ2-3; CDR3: CASSHTGTYTDTQYF; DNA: TGTGCCAGCAGCCATACAGGGACCTACACAGATACGCAGTATTTT
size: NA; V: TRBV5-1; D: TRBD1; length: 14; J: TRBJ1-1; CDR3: CASSSGQENTEAFF; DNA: TGCGCCAGCAGCTCCGGACAGGAGAACACTGAAGCTTTCTTT
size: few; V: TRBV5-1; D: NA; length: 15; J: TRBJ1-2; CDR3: CASSLKPSPNYGYTF; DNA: TGCGCCAGCAGCTTGAAGCCGTCTCCGAACTATGGCTACACCTTC
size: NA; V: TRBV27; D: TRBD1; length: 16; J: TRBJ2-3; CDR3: CASSIPRDRGTDTQYF; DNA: TGTGCCAGCAGTATACCCCGGGACAGAGGCACAGATACGCAGTATTTT
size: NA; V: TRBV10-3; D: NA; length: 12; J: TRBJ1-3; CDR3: CAISEGGNTIYF; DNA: TGTGCCATCAGTGAGGGCGGAAACACCATATATTTT
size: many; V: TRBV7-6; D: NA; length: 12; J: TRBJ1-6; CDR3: CASSPGDSPLHF; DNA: TGTGCCAGCAGCCCTGGAGATTCACCCCTCCACTTT
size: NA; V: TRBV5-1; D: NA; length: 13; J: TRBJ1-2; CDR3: CASSLDPSRGYTF; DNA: TGCGCCAGCAGCTTGGACCCGAGCCGTGGCTACACCTTC
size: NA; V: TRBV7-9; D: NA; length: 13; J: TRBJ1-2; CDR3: CASSLVAGDGYTF; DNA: TGTGCCAGCAGCTTAGTTGCAGGGGATGGCTACACCTTC
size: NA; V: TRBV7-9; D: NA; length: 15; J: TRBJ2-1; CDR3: CASSPGPPLGNEQFF; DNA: TGTGCCAGCAGCCCCGGGCCCCCTTTAGGGAATGAGCAGTTCTTC
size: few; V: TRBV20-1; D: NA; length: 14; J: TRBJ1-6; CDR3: CSASEGAYNSPLHF; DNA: TGCAGTGCTAGTGAGGGGGCCTATAATTCACCCCTCCACTTT
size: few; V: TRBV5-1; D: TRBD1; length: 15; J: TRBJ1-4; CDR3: CASSPGQAGREKLFF; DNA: TGCGCCAGCAGCCCGGGACAGGCTGGTCGAGAAAAACTGTTTTTT
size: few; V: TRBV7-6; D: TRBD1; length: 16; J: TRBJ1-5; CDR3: CASSPGTGASNQPQHF; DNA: TGTGCCAGCAGCCCCGGGACAGGGGCTAGCAATCAGCCCCAGCATTTT
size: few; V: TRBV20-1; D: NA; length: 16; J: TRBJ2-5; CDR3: CSARDTLRRTQETQYF; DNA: TGCAGTGCTAGAGATACCCTCCGGCGTACCCAAGAGACCCAGTACTTC
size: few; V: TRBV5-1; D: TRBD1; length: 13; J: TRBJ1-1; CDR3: CASSSRDRDEAFF; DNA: TGCGCCAGCAGCAGCCGGGACAGGGATGAAGCTTTCTTT
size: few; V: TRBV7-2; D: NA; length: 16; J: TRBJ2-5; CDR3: CASSHRGGGLRETQYF; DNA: TGTGCCAGCAGCCACAGGGGCGGGGGGCTGCGAGAGACCCAGTACTTC
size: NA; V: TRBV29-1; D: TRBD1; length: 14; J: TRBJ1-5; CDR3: CSVGSGQGNQPQHF; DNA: TGCAGCGTTGGCTCCGGACAGGGGAATCAGCCCCAGCATTTT
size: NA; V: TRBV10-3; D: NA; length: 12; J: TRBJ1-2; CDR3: CAISAVTGGYTF; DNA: TGTGCCATCAGTGCAGTCACGGGTGGCTACACCTTC
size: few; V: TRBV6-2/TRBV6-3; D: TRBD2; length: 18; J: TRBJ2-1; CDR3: CASSSPPGLAGTYNEQFF; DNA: TGTGCCAGCAGTTCACCGCCCGGGCTAGCGGGGACCTACAATGAGCAGTTCTTC
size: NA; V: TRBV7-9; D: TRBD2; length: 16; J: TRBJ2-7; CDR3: CASRRPGAGAGYEQYF; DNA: TGTGCCAGCAGGCGTCCCGGAGCGGGAGCGGGCTACGAGCAGTACTTC
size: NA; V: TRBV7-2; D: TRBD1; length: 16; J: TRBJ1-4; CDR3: CASSLGGTGVPEKLFF; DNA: TGTGCCAGCAGCTTAGGCGGGACAGGGGTCCCTGAAAAACTGTTTTTT
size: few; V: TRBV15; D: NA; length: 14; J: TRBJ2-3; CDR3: CATSRGVPTDTQYF; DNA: TGTGCCACCAGCAGAGGGGTACCTACAGATACGCAGTATTTT
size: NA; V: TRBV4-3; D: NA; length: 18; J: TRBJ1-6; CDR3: CASSQGGTDGLDNSPLHF; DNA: TGCGCCAGCAGCCAAGGGGGTACGGACGGACTGGATAATTCACCCCTCCACTTT
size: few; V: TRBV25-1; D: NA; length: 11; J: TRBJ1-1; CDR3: CASRGGLGAFF; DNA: TGTGCCAGCAGGGGGGGGCTGGGGGCTTTCTTT
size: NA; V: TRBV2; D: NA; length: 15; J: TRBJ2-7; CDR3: CASSDPGQGIYEQYF; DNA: TGTGCCAGCAGCGACCCGGGGCAGGGGATATACGAGCAGTACTTC
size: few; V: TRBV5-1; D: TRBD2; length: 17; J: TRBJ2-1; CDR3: CASSLYLAGGGVDEQFF; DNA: TGCGCCAGCAGCTTGTATTTGGCGGGGGGCGGCGTGGATGAGCAGTTCTTC
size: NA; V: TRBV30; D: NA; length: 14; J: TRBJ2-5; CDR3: CAWSMSGARGTQYF; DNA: TGTGCCTGGAGTATGTCAGGGGCGAGGGGGACCCAGTACTTC
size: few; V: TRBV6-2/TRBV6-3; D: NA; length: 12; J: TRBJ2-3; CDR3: CASTQSTDTQYF; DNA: TGTGCCAGCACCCAGAGCACAGATACGCAGTATTTT
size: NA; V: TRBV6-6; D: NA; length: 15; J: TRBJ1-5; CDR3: CASSLDSPSNQPQHF; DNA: TGTGCCAGCAGTTTGGACAGCCCAAGCAATCAGCCCCAGCATTTT